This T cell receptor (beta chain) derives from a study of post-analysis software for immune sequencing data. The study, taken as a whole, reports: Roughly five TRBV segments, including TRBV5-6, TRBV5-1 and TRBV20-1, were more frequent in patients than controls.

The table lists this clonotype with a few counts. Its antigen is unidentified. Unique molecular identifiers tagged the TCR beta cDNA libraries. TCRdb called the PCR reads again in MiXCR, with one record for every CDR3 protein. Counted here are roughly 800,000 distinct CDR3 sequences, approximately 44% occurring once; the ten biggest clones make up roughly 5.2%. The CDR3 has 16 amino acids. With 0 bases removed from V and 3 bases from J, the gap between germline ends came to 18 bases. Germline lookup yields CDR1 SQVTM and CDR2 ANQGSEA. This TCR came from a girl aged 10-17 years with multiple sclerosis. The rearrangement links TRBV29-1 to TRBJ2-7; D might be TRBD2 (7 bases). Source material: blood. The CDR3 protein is CSVEDPRAGEGYEQYF. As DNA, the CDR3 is TGCAGCGTTGAAGATCCGAGGGCAGGGGAGGGCTACGAGCAGTACTTC.